Following are 8 T cell receptor beta chains from one sample sequenced in a study of T cell responses to AZD1222 COVID-19 vaccine. Libraries were prepared by immunoSEQ multiplex PCR; TCRdb keeps only in-frame clonotypes and omits some of them. The sample consists of approximately 150,000 clones, about 92% of them appearing once. This specimen was peripheral blood, taken 28 days after the second AZD1222 dose. These receptors all come from an adult who received the AZD1222 COVID-19 vaccine.

This rearrangement joins TRBV1 to TRBJ2-2. TRBV1 is designated a pseudogene. The CDR3 totals 14 residues. The CDR3 region is CTSSQDWGTGELFF. The CDR3 bases are TGCACCAGCAGCCAAGACTGGGGAACCGGGGAGCTGTTTTTT.

The V call is TRBV4-3, the J call TRBJ1-2; the match to TRBD1 covers 7 bases. CDR3 size: 17 residues. Germline loops: CDR1 LGHNA, CDR2 YSLEER. V was clipped by 0 bases and J by 12 bases; unmatched bases: 19. The CDR3, as DNA: TGCGCCAGCAGCCAAGATCGTACCCCTCTTTTTAAGACAGGGAACACCTTC. Translation gives CASSQDRTPLFKTGNTF.

This clone is a singleton in its sample. The chain uses TRBV28 and TRBJ1-1; D uncertain. Germline lookup yields CDR1 MDHEN and CDR2 SYDVKM. V shed 7 bases and J shed 6 bases, with 18 bases lying between them. This CDR3 region has 14 residues. CDR3 coding DNA: TGTGCCAGCACCCTCTCGGGTCCCCTGCCTGAAGCTTTCTTT. Protein sequence: CASTLSGPLPEAFF.

This clone was picked up a small number of times. The chain links TRBV28 to TRBJ2-4; possibly TRBD1 for D (6 bases). The CDR3 extends over 15 amino acids. Trimming took 5 bases from V and 0 from J, leaving 11 bases between them. Germline loops: CDR1 MDHEN, CDR2 SYDVKM. CDR3 DNA sequence: TGTGCCAGCAGTACCCCAGGGGTAGCCAAAAACATTCAGTACTTC. It translates to CASSTPGVAKNIQYF.

The rearrangement uses TRBV7-2 and TRBJ2-5; 9 bases map to TRBD2. Germline lookup yields CDR1 SGHTA and CDR2 FQGNSA. The length of the CDR3 is 16 residues. V gave up 6 bases and J gave up 7 bases; unmatched junction bases: 15. The CDR3 region has the DNA TGTGCCAGCAGTAAGGGCGGCGGGAGGGCACCTCCGACCCAGTACTTC. This sequence encodes CASSKGGGRAPPTQYF.

This chain joins TRBV6-2 or TRBV6-3 and TRBJ2-7; TRBD2 aligns across 8 bases. The trim removed 5 bases at V and 1 base at J, leaving 13 bases unmatched. The CDR3 is made up of 17 amino acids. From germline, CDR1 is MNHEY and CDR2 SVGEGT. The CDR3: CASSLLGTSGSSYEQYF. CDR3 bases: TGTGCCAGCAGTCTACTGGGAACTAGCGGTTCATCCTACGAGCAGTACTTC.

The rearrangement joins TRBV18 to TRBJ1-2; 9 nucleotides align to TRBD1. CDR1 and CDR2 from the germline V gene are KGHSH and LQKENI. The CDR3 extends over 18 amino acids. With 2 bases clipped from V and 0 bases from J, the junction kept 10 bases outside the gene matches. CDR3 bases: TGTGCCAGCTCACCAAGGACGACAGGGGGATTTTCTAACTATGGCTACACCTTC. This translates into CASSPRTTGGFSNYGYTF.

CDR3 sequence: CASSPRDSSSGNTIYF. For the CDR3, the DNA is TGTGCCAGCAGCCCGCGGGACAGTAGCTCTGGAAACACCATATATTTT. V and J are TRBV11-2 and TRBJ1-3; TRBD1 matches at 7 bases. CDR1 is SGHAT, CDR2 FQNNGV, per germline. The CDR3 covers 16 residues. V trimming: 5 bases; J trimming: 0 bases; junction bases outside the gene matches: 7.